One and the same sample provided the 27 T cell receptor beta chains below, sequenced in a study of vaccination and CD4 T cells after COVID-19. Treatment of the sample: roughly 10-day PBMC culture with coronavirus spike peptide pools or control peptides (ViraFEST assay). The Oncomine TCR Beta short-read assay was applied to DNA of cultured CD4+ T cells. TCRdb itself ran the PCR reads through MiXCR, one entry per CDR3 protein. The sample carries about 16,000 distinct CDR3 sequences, roughly 50% recorded once. These receptors' antigens are unknown. Sample: CD4+ T cells from blood, cultured in vitro. These TCRs come from a human donor who had recovered from COVID-19.

This chain joins TRBV18 and TRBJ1-1; possible D gene TRBD1, 6 bases. Trimming took off 2 bases at V and 1 base at J, with 11 bases between the two ends. The germline gives CDR1 KGHSH, CDR2 LQKENI. The CDR3 is 15 amino acids. The CDR3 bases are TGTGCCAGCTCACCATCAGGGGCCGAGAACACTGAAGCTTTCTTT. It codes for CASSPSGAENTEAFF.

The chain is built from TRBV10-3 and TRBJ2-7; tentatively, D is TRBD2 (5 bases). V lost 10 bases and J 0 bases, leaving 16 bases between the germline ends. CDR1 is ENHRY, CDR2 SYGVKD, per germline. The CDR3 is 14 amino acids. The CDR3 nucleotides are TGTGCCAGCAGGTCGACTGACTACTCCTACGAGCAGTACTTC. This translates into CASRSTDYSYEQYF.

This clonotype has a handful of counts. The rearrangement joins TRBV7-3 to TRBJ2-7, with D possibly matching TRBD1 (5 bases). This CDR3 region has 14 residues. Per germline, CDR1 SGHTA and CDR2 FQGTGA. V was shortened by 2 bases and J by 3 bases, with 11 bases between the two germline ends. CDR3 amino acids: CASSLGQGIYEQYF. The CDR3 region has the DNA TGTGCCAGCAGCTTAGGGCAGGGAATCTACGAGCAGTACTTC.

By share, this clonotype ranks as medium-sized. The rearrangement links TRBV28 to TRBJ1-1; D uncertain. V lost 5 bases, J lost 6 bases, and 19 bases lay in between. Germline V gene data show CDR1 as MDHEN and CDR2 as SYDVKM. This CDR3 is built from 15 residues. DNA of the CDR3: TGTGCCAGCAGTCTCCCGCTCGGGTGGAGGGCTGAAGCTTTCTTT. It is translated as CASSLPLGWRAEAFF.

The chain combines TRBV19 with TRBJ2-1; TRBD2 matches 7 bases. The CDR3 length is 14 residues. J was trimmed by 5 bases and V by 7 bases; bases with no gene match: 8. Germline V gene data show CDR1 as LNHDA and CDR2 as SQIVND (reference sequence). This CDR3 reads CASNRDYYNNEQFF. DNA for the CDR3: TGTGCCAGTAACCGGGACTACTACAACAATGAGCAGTTCTTC.

This chain joins TRBV27 and TRBJ1-4; a weak D match, TRBD1 (5 bases). Germline loops: CDR1 MNHEY, CDR2 SMNVEV (reference sequence). This CDR3 has 15 amino acids. Trimming took off 5 bases at V and 4 bases at J, with 14 bases between the two ends. The CDR3 DNA sequence: TGTGCCAGCAGTCGTCTTGACGGGGGTAATGAAAAACTGTTTTTT. Amino acid sequence: CASSRLDGGNEKLFF. The entire variable domain, with the rest obtained from reference TRBV27 and TRBJ1-4, is as follows: EAQVTQNPRYLITVTGKKLTVTCSQNMNHEYMSWYRQDPGLGLRQIYYSMNVEVTDKGDVPEGYKVSRKEKRNFPLILESPSPNQTSLYFCASSRLDGGNEKLFFGSGTQLSVL.

This sequence joins TRBV14 and TRBJ1-1; 12 nucleotides line up with TRBD1. CDR3 size: 15 residues. V was clipped by 4 bases and J by 4 bases; unmatched bases: 4. Germline V gene lookup returns CDR1 SGHDN and CDR2 FVKESK. The chain's CDR3 is CASSPGQGAFTEAFF. CDR3 in DNA: TGTGCCAGCAGCCCGGGACAGGGGGCGTTCACTGAAGCTTTCTTT.

The rearrangement joins TRBV6-5 to TRBJ2-7; 7 bases are shared with TRBD1. The ends lost 0 bases at V and 6 bases at J; junction bases unmatched: 8. This CDR3 region has 15 residues. Germline V lookup: CDR1 MNHEY, CDR2 SVGAGI. CDR3 in amino acids: CASSYSGTADGEQYF. The CDR3 DNA follows: TGTGCCAGCAGTTACTCCGGGACAGCCGACGGCGAGCAGTACTTC.

The J gene is TRBJ1-1, the V gene TRBV5-1; no reliable D call. The CDR3 extends over 13 amino acids. Germline V gene sequence: CDR1 SGHRS, CDR2 YFSETQ. V lost 2 bases and J 2 bases, leaving 7 bases between the germline ends. As DNA, the CDR3 is TGCGCCAGCAGCTTTGCCGGAAACACTGAAGCTTTCTTT. Amino acids: CASSFAGNTEAFF.

The CDR3 DNA reads as TGTGCCAGCAGTGTACAGGGTGGCAATCAGCCCCAGCATTTT. This translates into CASSVQGGNQPQHF. The chain links TRBV12-3 or TRBV12-4 to TRBJ1-5; D perhaps matches TRBD1 (6 bases). The V gene lost 5 bases and the J gene lost 2 bases, with 10 bases spanning the gap. The CDR3 length is 14 residues.

The chain recombines TRBV19 with TRBJ2-3; no clear D. This CDR3 region has 15 residues. Trimming pared 8 bases from V and 2 bases from J, leaving 17 bases between. In germline, CDR1 is LNHDA, CDR2 SQIVND (reference sequence). In nucleotides, the CDR3 is TGTGCCAGTGGGTGGTACGGCGAATTCACAGATACGCAGTATTTT. It encodes CASGWYGEFTDTQYF.

In its sample, this clonotype was seen a few times. CDR3 sequence reads: CASSLGEGGYTF. In DNA, the CDR3 is TGTGCCAGCAGTTTAGGAGAAGGTGGCTACACCTTC. The V call is TRBV12-3 or TRBV12-4, the J call TRBJ1-2, with D hard to call. This CDR3 comprises 12 residues. Trimming took off 1 base at V and 7 bases at J, with 7 bases between the two ends.

J is TRBJ2-1 and V is TRBV19, with D hard to call. V was shortened by 5 bases and J by 5 bases, with 13 bases between the two germline ends. Germline V lookup: CDR1 LNHDA, CDR2 SQIVND (reference sequence). This CDR3 comprises 14 residues. The CDR3 spells CASSFQVSNNEQFF. The CDR3 DNA is TGTGCCAGTAGTTTCCAGGTCAGTAACAATGAGCAGTTCTTC.

V is TRBV20-1 and J is TRBJ2-1; 9 bases are a match to TRBD2. The CDR3 spans 14 residues. The V gene's germline CDR1 is DFQATT and CDR2 SNEGSKA (reference sequence). The V and J ends lost 0 bases and 7 bases, in that order; junction bases with no gene match: 4. This chain's CDR3 is CSAREVSGGNEQFF. The CDR3 bases are TGCAGTGCTAGAGAGGTGAGCGGGGGGAATGAGCAGTTCTTC.

This chain uses TRBV7-9 with TRBJ2-2; D gene uncertain. Trimming pared 2 bases from V and 7 bases from J, leaving 8 bases between. In germline, CDR1 is SEHNR, CDR2 FQNEAQ (reference sequence). The CDR3 is 13 residues long. CDR3 protein: CASSLLQDGELFF. In DNA, the CDR3 is TGTGCCAGCAGCTTACTCCAGGACGGGGAGCTGTTTTTT.

J is TRBJ1-5 and V is TRBV14; D call uncertain. The CDR3 runs 14 residues. The germline V gene encodes CDR1 SGHDN and CDR2 FVKESK. With 1 base removed from V and 4 bases from J, the gap between germline ends came to 8 bases. The CDR3: CASSQAGRNQPQHF. CDR3 DNA: TGTGCCAGCAGCCAAGCCGGCCGGAATCAGCCCCAGCATTTT.

V usage is TRBV20-1 and J usage is TRBJ2-5; 7 bases map to TRBD1. The CDR3 is 12 amino acids. Trimming took 6 bases from V and 6 from J; bases not matched to a gene: 7. CDR1 DFQATT and CDR2 SNEGSKA come from the germline V gene (reference sequence). The chain's CDR3 is CSASTGSKTQYF. The DNA for the CDR3 is TGCAGTGCATCGACAGGGTCCAAGACCCAGTACTTC.

This clonotype was seen a few times. The rearrangement links TRBV7-2 to TRBJ2-5; 13 bases match TRBD2. This CDR3 region has 18 residues. The V segment lost 7 bases and the J segment 4 bases; nucleotides outside the gene matches: 15. The V gene's germline CDR1 is SGHTA and CDR2 FQGNSA. The CDR3 DNA follows: TGTGCCAGCACGTGGACTAGCGGGAGAGGTGGAAGAGGAGAGACCCAGTACTTC. Encoded protein: CASTWTSGRGGRGETQYF.

CDR3 DNA sequence: TGTGCCAGCTCCGTGCGGAACACTGAAGCTTTCTTT. It yields the protein CASSVRNTEAFF. The rearrangement joins TRBV27 to TRBJ1-1, with D unclear. The CDR3 covers 12 residues. CDR1 MNHEY and CDR2 SMNVEV come from the germline V gene (reference sequence). With 8 bases removed from V and 1 base from J, the gap between germline ends came to 8 bases.

This sequence joins TRBV28 and TRBJ2-4; TRBD1 matches at 7 bases. J lost 0 bases, V lost 6 bases, and 2 bases had no gene match. The CDR3 runs to 14 residues. Germline V gene data show CDR1 as MDHEN and CDR2 as SYDVKM. CDR3 sequence: CASRGTVAKNIQYF. CDR3 DNA: TGTGCCAGCAGGGGGACAGTAGCCAAAAACATTCAGTACTTC.

This clonotype was recorded a few times. The chain combines TRBV11-2 with TRBJ1-1; unclear D gene. V lost 4 bases to trimming and J lost 0 bases, with 6 bases between them. CDR1 is SGHAT and CDR2 is FQNNGV in the germline V gene. The CDR3 covers 13 residues. CDR3: CASSSHMNTEAFF. CDR3 sequence (DNA): TGTGCCAGCAGCTCCCACATGAACACTGAAGCTTTCTTT.

The chain joins TRBV20-1 to TRBJ1-1; 7 positions agree with TRBD1. Germline-derived CDR1 and CDR2 are DFQATT and SNEGSKA (reference sequence). The CDR3 totals 15 residues. V shed 3 bases and J 3 bases; nucleotides not matched to a gene: 10. CDR3 nucleotides: TGCAGTGCTAGCCAACTCCCAGGGGGGTACACTGAAGCTTTCTTT. As protein: CSASQLPGGYTEAFF.

The chain joins TRBV20-1 to TRBJ1-5; 8 nucleotides match TRBD1. Germline-derived CDR1 and CDR2 are DFQATT and SNEGSKA (reference sequence). Trimming took 6 bases from V and 4 from J; bases not matched to a gene: 11. CDR3 length: 15 residues. The CDR3: CSAGTGLEENQPQHF. The CDR3 DNA reads TGCAGTGCCGGGACAGGCCTTGAGGAAAATCAGCCCCAGCATTTT.

This clonotype has only a few counts. The chain links TRBV27 to TRBJ2-1, with D perhaps TRBD2 (5 bases). V was shortened by 7 bases and J by 6 bases, with 13 bases between the two germline ends. There are 13 residues in the CDR3. From germline, CDR1 is MNHEY and CDR2 SMNVEV (reference sequence). The DNA for the CDR3 is TGTGCCAGCACCCTAACCGGGGTCAATGAGCAGTTCTTC. Its translation: CASTLTGVNEQFF.

This clonotype was seen only a few times. The chain joins TRBV11-2 to TRBJ1-2, with D possibly being TRBD1 (6 bases). This CDR3 contains 13 residues. The germline V gene has CDR1 SGHAT and CDR2 FQNNGV. V was trimmed by 6 bases and J by 2 bases, leaving 10 bases between them. As DNA, the CDR3 is TGTGCCAGCAGGGGGGCAGGGAACTATGGCTACACCTTC. It specifies CASRGAGNYGYTF.

Only a few counts were recorded for this clonotype. This chain joins TRBV10-1 and TRBJ1-1; the D gene is possibly TRBD1 (6 bases). The CDR3 has 16 amino acids. Germline loops: CDR1 WNHNN, CDR2 SYGVQD (reference sequence). V lost 0 bases and J 0 bases, leaving 11 bases between the germline ends. The CDR3 region has the DNA TGCGCCAGCAGTGAGTCGACGGGACAAATGAACACTGAAGCTTTCTTT. Protein: CASSESTGQMNTEAFF.

This clonotype was observed once. V and J are TRBV5-4 and TRBJ2-7; 10 bases are shared with TRBD1. The CDR3 has 13 residues. Germline loops: CDR1 SGHNT, CDR2 YYREEE (reference sequence). V lost 4 bases to trimming and J lost 5 bases; unmatched junction nucleotides: 3. The CDR3 reads CASSAGTGDEQYF. The CDR3 DNA reads as TGTGCCAGCAGCGCCGGGACAGGGGACGAGCAGTACTTC.